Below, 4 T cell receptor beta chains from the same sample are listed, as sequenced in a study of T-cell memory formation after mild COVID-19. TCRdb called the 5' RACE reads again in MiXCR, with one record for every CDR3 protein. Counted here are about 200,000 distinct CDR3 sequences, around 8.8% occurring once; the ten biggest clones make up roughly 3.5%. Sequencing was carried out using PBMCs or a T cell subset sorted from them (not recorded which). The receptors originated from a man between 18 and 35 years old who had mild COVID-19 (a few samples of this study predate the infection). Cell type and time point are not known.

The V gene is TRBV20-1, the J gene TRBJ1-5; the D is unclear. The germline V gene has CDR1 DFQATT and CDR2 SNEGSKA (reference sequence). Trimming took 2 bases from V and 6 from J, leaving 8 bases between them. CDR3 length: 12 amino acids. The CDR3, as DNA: TGCAGTGCTAGAAAGGGAGGTCAGCCCCAGCATTTT. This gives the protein CSARKGGQPQHF.

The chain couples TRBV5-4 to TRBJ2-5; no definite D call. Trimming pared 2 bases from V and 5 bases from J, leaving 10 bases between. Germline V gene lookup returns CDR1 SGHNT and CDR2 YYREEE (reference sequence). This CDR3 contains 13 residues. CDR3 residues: CASSLPASETQYF. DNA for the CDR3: TGTGCCAGCAGCTTACCCGCATCGGAGACCCAGTACTTC.

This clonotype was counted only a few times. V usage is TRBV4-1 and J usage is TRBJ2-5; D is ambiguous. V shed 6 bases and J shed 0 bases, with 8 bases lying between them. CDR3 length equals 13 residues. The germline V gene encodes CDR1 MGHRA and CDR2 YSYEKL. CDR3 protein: CASSRSYQETQYF. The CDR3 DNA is TGCGCCAGCAGTCGCAGCTACCAAGAGACCCAGTACTTC.

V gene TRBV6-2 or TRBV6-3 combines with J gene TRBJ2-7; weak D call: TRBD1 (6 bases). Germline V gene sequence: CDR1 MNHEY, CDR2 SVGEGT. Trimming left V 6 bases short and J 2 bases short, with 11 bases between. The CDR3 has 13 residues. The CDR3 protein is CASRVTGTYEQYV. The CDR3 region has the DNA TGTGCCAGCAGAGTTACAGGGACCTACGAGCAGTACGTC.